A selection of T cell receptor beta chains follows, all from one sample in a study of read filtering for tumor transcriptome and immune sequencing. TCRdb recomputed calls from the reads with MiXCR, one row per CDR3 protein. This table has tens of thousands of distinct CDR3 sequences, around 21% appearing once. The sequencing sample was made of a population of CD138-negative cells sorted from bone marrow. Receptor source: a donor at least 40 years old with multiple myeloma. Both conserved end residues are part of each CDR3. Fields, in order: clone size, J gene, V gene, D gene, CDR3 protein, CDR3 DNA. D genes are given only for firm matches. Clone size, where shown, is once, few, many, or a class for clones that have expanded.

few	TRBJ2-6	TRBV29-1	-	CSVEGGPGTGANVLTF	TGCAGCGTTGAAGGGGGTCCGGGCACTGGGGCCAACGTCCTGACTTTC
many	TRBJ1-5	TRBV7-3	-	CASSLGVGQPQHF	TGTGCCAGCAGCTTAGGGGTCGGTCAGCCCCAGCATTTT
many	TRBJ2-7	TRBV6-6	-	CASSRPRNEQYF	TGTGCCAGCAGCCGACCGCGGAACGAGCAGTACTTC
many	TRBJ2-5	TRBV15	-	CATSRDRNSLPGTQYF	TGTGCCACCAGCAGAGATCGAAACAGCCTCCCCGGGACCCAGTACTTC
many	TRBJ2-4	TRBV4-1	-	CASTGVGRGNIQYF	TGCGCCAGCACGGGGGTAGGGCGCGGAAACATTCAGTACTTC
few	TRBJ2-3	TRBV16	TRBD2	CASSPRLADSTDTQYF	TGTGCCAGCAGCCCCCGACTAGCGGATAGCACAGATACGCAGTATTTT
-	TRBJ1-2	TRBV7-9	-	CTSSPDPDYGYTF	TGTACCAGCAGCCCCGACCCGGACTATGGCTACACCTTC
medium-sized	TRBJ2-1	TRBV9	-	CASSPLGDTHNEQFF	TGTGCCAGCAGCCCACTCGGGGACACTCACAATGAGCAGTTCTTC
many	TRBJ1-1	TRBV5-1	-	CASSRGPDNTEAFF	TGCGCCAGCAGCCGGGGTCCTGATAACACTGAAGCTTTCTTT
many	TRBJ2-1	TRBV7-9	TRBD1	CASSRTGGANEQFF	TGTGCCAGCAGCCGGACAGGGGGAGCCAATGAGCAGTTCTTC